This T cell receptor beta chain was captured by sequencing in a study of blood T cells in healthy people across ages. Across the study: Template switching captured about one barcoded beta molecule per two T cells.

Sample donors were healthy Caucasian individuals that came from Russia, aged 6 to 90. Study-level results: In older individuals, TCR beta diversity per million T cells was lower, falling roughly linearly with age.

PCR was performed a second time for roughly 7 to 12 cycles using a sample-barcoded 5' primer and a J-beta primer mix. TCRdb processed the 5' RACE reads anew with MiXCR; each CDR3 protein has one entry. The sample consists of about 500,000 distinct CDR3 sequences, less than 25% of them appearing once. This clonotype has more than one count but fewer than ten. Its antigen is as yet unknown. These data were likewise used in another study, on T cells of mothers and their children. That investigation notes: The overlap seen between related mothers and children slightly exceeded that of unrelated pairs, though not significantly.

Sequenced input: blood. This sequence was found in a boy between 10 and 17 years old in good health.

CDR3 coding DNA: TGTGCCAGCAGCCAAGCAAGGCTAGCGGGGGGTCTGTACAATGAGCAGTTCTTC. It is translated as CASSQARLAGGLYNEQFF. The chain couples TRBV3-1 to TRBJ2-1; the match to TRBD2 covers 11 bases. This CDR3 spans 18 amino acids. Germline-derived CDR1 and CDR2 are LGHDT and YNNKEL (reference sequence). The junction had 9 bases not matched to a gene; V was cut back by 1 base and J by 4 bases.